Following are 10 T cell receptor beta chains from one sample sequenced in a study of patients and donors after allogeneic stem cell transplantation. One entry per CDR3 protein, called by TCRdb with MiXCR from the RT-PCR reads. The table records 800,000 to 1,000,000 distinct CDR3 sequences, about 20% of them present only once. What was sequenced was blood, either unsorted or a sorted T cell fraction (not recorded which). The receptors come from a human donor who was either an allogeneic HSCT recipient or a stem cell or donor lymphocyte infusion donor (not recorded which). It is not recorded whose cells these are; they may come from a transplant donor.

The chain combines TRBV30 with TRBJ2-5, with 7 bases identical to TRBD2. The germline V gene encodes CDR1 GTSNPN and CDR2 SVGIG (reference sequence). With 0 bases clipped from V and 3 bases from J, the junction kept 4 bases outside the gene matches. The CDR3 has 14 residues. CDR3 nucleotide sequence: TGTGCCTGGAGTGTAGGGACTATGAAAGAGACCCAGTACTTC. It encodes CAWSVGTMKETQYF.

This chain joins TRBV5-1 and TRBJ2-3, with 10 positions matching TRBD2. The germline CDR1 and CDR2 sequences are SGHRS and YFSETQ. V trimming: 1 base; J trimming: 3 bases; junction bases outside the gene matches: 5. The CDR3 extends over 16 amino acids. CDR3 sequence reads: CASSLNPAGGTDTQYF. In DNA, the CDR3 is TGCGCCAGCAGCTTGAACCCAGCGGGAGGGACAGATACGCAGTATTTT. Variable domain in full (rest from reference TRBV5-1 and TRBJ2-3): KAGVTQTPRYLIKTRGQQVTLSCSPISGHRSVSWYQQTPGQGLQFLFEYFSETQRNKGNFPGRFSGRQFSNSRSEMNVSTLELGDSALYLCASSLNPAGGTDTQYFGPGTRLTVL.

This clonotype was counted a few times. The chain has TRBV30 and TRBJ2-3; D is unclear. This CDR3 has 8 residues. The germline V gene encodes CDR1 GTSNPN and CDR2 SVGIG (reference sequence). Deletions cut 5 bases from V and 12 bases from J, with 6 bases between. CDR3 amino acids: CAWERQYF. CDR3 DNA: TGTGCCTGGGAACGTCAGTATTTT.

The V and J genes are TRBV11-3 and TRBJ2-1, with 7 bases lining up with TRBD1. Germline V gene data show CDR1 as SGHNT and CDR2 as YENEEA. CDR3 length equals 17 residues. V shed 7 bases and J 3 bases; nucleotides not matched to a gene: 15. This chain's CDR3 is CASTDLQGSVLYNEQFF. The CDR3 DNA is TGTGCCAGCACCGACTTACAGGGGTCAGTTCTCTACAATGAGCAGTTCTTC. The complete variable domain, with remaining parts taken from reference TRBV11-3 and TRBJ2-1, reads EAGVVQSPRYKIIEKKQPVAFWCNPISGHNTLYWYLQNLGQGPELLIRYENEEAVDDSQLPKDRFSAERLKGVDSTLKIQPAELGDSAVYLCASTDLQGSVLYNEQFFGPGTRLTVL.

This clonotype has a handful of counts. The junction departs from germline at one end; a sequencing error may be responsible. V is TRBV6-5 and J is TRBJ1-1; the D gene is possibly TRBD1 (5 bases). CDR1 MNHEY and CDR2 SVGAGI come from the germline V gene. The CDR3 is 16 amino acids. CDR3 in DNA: TGTGCCAGCAGTTTCCTGACAGCTCTCGGGAACACTGAAGCTTTTTTT. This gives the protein CASSFLTALGNTEAFF.

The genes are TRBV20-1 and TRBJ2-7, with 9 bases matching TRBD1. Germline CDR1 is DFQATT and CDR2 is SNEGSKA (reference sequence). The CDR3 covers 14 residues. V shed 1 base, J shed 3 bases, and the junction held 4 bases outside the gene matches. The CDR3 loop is CSARAGTGIYEQYF. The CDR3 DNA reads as TGCAGTGCTAGAGCCGGGACAGGGATCTACGAGCAGTACTTC.

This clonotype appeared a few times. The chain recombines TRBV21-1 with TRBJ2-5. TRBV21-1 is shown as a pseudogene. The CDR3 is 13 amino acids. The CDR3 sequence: CASSIGRQETQYF. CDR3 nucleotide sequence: TGTGCCAGCAGCATTGGAAGGCAAGAGACCCAGTACTTC.

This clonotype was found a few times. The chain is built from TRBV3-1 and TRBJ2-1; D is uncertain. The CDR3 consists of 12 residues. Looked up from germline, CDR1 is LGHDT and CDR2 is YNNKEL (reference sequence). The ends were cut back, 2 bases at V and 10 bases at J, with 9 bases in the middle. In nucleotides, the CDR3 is TGTGCCAGCAGCCAAAGTCCTCGGGAGCAGTTCTTC. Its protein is CASSQSPREQFF.

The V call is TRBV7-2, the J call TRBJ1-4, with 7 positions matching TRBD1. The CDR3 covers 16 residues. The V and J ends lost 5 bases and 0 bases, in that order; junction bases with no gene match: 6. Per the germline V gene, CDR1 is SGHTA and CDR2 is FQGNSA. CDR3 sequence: CASSRGQVATNEKLFF. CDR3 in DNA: TGTGCCAGCAGCCGCGGACAGGTCGCAACTAATGAAAAACTGTTTTTT.

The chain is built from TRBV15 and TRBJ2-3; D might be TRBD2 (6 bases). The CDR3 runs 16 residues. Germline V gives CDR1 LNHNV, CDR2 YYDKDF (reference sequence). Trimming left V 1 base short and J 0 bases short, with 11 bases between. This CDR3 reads CATSRVLGSSTDTQYF. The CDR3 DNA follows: TGTGCCACCAGCAGAGTTCTCGGGAGTAGCACAGATACGCAGTATTTT.